The clone carrying this T cell receptor (beta chain) was recorded only once. As yet, its antigen is unknown. Amplification used 60 Vbeta primers and 13 Jbeta primers. Generated by immunoSEQ multiplex PCR, the TCRdb table keeps only in-frame clones and is missing some. The table has 150,000 to 200,000 clones, 62% seen once; the top ten hold over 2.5%. The record originates from a study of cytomegalovirus exposure and HLA in healthy donors. Findings and limits, study-wide: In a later analysis, compared with equally common non-associated chains, HLA-associated beta chains were more expanded. Earlier analysis looked at TCR beta V segments, and most were productive about 90% or about 30% of the time.

This CDR3 comprises 18 residues. Looked up from germline, CDR1 is SGHAT and CDR2 is FQNNGV. Trimming removed 6 bases from V and 0 bases from J; junction bases left unmatched: 9. V gene TRBV11-2 combines with J gene TRBJ2-1; 12 nucleotides line up with TRBD2. Sequencing was done on a sample of PBMCs. This receptor was identified in a man aged 35 to 55 in good health and CMV-seronegative. The CDR3 DNA is TGTGCCAGCAGAACCGGGACTAGCGGGCCTAGCTCCTACAATGAGCAGTTCTTC. This translates into CASRTGTSGPSSYNEQFF.